This T cell receptor (beta chain) was profiled in a study of blood T cell repertoires in COVID-19. Looking at the study overall: The origin of the acute and convalescent COVID-19 samples was the United States, Italy and Spain. Sources were T cells, B-cell-depleted T cells, or PBMCs; the material itself was cDNA or gDNA.

Unmatched junction bases numbered 9, after V lost 10 bases and J lost 7 bases. The CDR3 consists of 12 residues. Germline lookup yields CDR1 MNHEY and CDR2 SMNVEV (reference sequence). Original data processing: Amplification from reference gene primers served as the basis for estimated nucleated cell counts. Here immunoSEQ multiplex PCR was the method, and the copy in TCRdb shows in-frame clones only, minus some. The V and J calls and the clone size are those of that table, but D and trimming were determined from the DNA. The table records 200,000 to 300,000 clones, roughly 86% of them present only once.

Sequenced input: peripheral blood. The J gene is TRBJ2-5, the V gene TRBV27; 7 nucleotides align to TRBD1. This sequence was found in a woman in her 70s with active or convalescent COVID-19. CDR3 residues: CAIGTVDGTQYF. Here the CDR3 DNA reads TGTGCCATCGGGACAGTCGATGGGACCCAGTACTTC.